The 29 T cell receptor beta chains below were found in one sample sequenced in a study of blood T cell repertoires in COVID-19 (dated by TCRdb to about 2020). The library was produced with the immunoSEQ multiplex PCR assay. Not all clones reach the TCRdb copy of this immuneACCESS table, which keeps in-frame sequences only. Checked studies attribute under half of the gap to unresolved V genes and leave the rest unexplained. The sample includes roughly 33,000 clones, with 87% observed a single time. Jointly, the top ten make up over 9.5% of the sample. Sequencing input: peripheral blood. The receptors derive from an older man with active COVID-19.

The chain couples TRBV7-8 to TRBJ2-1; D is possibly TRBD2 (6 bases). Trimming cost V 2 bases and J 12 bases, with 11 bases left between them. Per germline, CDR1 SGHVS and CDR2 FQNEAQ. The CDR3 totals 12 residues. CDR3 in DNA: TGTGCCAGCAGCTTAATCGGAGGGCGGCAGTTCTTC. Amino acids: CASSLIGGRQFF.

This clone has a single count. The CDR3 DNA follows: TGTGCCAGCAGCGCTCGGAGGATGCCGACTAGCGGGAGAACAGATACGCAGTATTTT. This gives the protein CASSARRMPTSGRTDTQYF. The J gene is TRBJ2-3, the V gene TRBV2; 12 nucleotides agree with TRBD2. CDR3 length: 19 amino acids. Germline V gene data show CDR1 as SNHLY and CDR2 as FYNNEI. Trimming cost V 6 bases and J 3 bases; bases outside gene matches: 16. The variable domain in full, completed from reference TRBV2 and TRBJ2-3, reads EPEVTQTPSHQVTQMGQEVILRCVPISNHLYFYWYRQILGQKVEFLVSFYNNEISEKSEIFDDQFSVERPDGSNFTLKIRSTKLEDSAMYFCASSARRMPTSGRTDTQYFGPGTRLTVL.

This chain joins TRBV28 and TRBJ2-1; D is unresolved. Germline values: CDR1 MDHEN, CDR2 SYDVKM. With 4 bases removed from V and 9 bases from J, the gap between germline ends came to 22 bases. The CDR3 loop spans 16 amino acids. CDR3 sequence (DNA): TGTGCCAGCAGTTCACCCGGGTTTCTCCTGACGGCTGAGCAGTTCTTC. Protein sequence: CASSSPGFLLTAEQFF.

The CDR3 DNA reads as TGTGCCAGCTCACAAGGGACAGGGGGACAGGGCGAGCAGTACTTC. It encodes CASSQGTGGQGEQYF. This chain uses TRBV18 with TRBJ2-7; 11 nucleotides agree with TRBD1. Trimming took 4 bases from V and 6 from J; bases not matched to a gene: 8. Per germline, CDR1 KGHSH and CDR2 LQKENI. This CDR3 comprises 15 residues. Based on the CDR3 plus reference TRBV18 and TRBJ2-7, the full variable domain is NAGVMQNPRHLVRRRGQEARLRCSPMKGHSHVYWYRQLPEEGLKFMVYLQKENIIDESGMPKERFSAEFPKEGPSILRIQQVVRGDSAAYFCASSQGTGGQGEQYFGPGTRLTVT.

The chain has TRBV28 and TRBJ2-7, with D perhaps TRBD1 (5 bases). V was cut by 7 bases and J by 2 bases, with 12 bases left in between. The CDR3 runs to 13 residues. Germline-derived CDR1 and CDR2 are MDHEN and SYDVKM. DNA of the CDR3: TGTGCCAGCATAAGGGGCACAGCCTACGAGCAGTACTTC. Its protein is CASIRGTAYEQYF.

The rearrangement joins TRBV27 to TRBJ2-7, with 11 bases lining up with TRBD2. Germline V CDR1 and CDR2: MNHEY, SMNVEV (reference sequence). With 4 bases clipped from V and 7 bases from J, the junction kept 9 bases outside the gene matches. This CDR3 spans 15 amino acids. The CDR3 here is CASSSTSGRVGEQYF. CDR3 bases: TGTGCCAGCAGTTCAACTAGCGGGAGAGTGGGGGAGCAGTACTTC.

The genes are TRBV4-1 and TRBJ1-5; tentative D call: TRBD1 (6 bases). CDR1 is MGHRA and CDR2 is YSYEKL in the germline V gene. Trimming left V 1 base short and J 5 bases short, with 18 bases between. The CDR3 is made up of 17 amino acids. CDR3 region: CASSQARLGTTHQPQHF. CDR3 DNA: TGCGCCAGCAGCCAAGCGAGACTCGGGACAACACATCAGCCCCAGCATTTT.

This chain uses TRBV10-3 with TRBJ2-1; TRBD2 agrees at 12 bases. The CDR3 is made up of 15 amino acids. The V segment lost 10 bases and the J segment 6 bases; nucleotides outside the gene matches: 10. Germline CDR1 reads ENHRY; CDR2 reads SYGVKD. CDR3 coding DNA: TGTGCCAGCCTGACTAGCGGGGGTACCACCAATGAGCAGTTCTTC. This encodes CASLTSGGTTNEQFF.

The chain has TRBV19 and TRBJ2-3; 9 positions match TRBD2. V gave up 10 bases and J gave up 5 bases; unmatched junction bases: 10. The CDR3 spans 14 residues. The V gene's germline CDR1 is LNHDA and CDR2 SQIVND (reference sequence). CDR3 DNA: TGTGCCACCCGACTAGCGGAGGGGGGAGATACGCAGTATTTT. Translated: CATRLAEGGDTQYF.

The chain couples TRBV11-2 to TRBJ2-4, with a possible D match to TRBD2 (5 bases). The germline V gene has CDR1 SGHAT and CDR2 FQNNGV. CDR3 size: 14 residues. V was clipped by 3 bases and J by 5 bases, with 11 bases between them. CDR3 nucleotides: TGTGCCAGCAGCTTTAAGCGGATTGAAAACATTCAGTACTTC. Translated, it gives CASSFKRIENIQYF. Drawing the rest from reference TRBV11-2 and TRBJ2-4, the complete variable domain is EAGVAQSPRYKIIEKRQSVAFWCNPISGHATLYWYQQILGQGPKLLIQFQNNGVVDDSQLPKDRFSAERLKGVDSTLKIQPAKLEDSAVYLCASSFKRIENIQYFGAGTRLSVL.

The CDR3 is CASSERGHQETQYF. The DNA for the CDR3 is TGTGCCAGCAGTGAAAGGGGGCATCAAGAGACCCAGTACTTC. The chain links TRBV25-1 to TRBJ2-5; the match to TRBD1 covers 7 bases. CDR1 and CDR2 from the germline V gene are MGHDK and SYGVNS. The V gene end was trimmed by 2 bases and the J gene end by 2 bases; junction bases not matched to a gene: 2. This CDR3 spans 14 amino acids.

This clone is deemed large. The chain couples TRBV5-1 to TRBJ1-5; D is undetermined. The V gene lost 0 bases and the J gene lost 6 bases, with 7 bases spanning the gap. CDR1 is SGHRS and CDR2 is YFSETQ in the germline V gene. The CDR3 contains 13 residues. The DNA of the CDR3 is TGCGCCAGCAGCTTGGATCTCTTTCAGCCCCAGCATTTT. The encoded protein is CASSLDLFQPQHF.

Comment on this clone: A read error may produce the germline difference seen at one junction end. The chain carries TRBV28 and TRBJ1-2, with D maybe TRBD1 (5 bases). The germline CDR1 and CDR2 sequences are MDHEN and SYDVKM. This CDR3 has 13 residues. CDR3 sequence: CASSSLPGGSNQF. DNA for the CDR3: TGTGCCAGCAGTTCTTTGCCGGGGGGGAGTAACCAGTTC.

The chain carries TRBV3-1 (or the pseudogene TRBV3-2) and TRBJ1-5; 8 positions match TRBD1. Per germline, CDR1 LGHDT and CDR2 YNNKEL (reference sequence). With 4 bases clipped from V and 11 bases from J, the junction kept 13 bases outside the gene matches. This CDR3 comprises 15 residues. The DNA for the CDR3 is TGTGCCAGCAGCCCGAACAAGGGGGACAGGACGGCCCAGCATTTT. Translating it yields CASSPNKGDRTAQHF.

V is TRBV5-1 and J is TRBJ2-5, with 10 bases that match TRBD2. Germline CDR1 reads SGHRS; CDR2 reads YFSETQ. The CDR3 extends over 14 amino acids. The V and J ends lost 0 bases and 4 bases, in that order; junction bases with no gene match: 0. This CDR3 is CASSLASGRETQYF. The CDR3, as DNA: TGCGCCAGCAGCTTGGCTAGCGGGAGAGAGACCCAGTACTTC.

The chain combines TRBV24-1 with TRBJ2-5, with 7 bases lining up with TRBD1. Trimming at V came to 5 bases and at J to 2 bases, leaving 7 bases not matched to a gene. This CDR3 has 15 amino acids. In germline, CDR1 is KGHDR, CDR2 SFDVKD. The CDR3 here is CATSAPGTDQETQYF. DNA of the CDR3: TGTGCCACCAGTGCACCGGGGACAGATCAAGAGACCCAGTACTTC.

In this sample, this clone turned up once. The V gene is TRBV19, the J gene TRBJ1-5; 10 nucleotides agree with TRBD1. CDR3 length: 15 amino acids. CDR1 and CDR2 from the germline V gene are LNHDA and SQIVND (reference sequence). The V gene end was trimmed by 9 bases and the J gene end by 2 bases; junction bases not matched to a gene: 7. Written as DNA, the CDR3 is TGTGCCAGCTCGCGGACAGGGGGAGGCAATCAGCCCCAGCATTTT. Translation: CASSRTGGGNQPQHF.

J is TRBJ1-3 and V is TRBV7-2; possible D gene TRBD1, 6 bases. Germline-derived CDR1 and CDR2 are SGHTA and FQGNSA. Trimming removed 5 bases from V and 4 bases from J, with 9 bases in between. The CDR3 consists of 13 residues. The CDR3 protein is CASSGQWGNTIYF. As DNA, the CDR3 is TGTGCCAGCAGCGGACAGTGGGGAAACACCATATATTTT.

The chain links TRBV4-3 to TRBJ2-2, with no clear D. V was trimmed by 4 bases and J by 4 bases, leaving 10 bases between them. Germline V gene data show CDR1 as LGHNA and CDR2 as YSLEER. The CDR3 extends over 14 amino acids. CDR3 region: CASSPLSSTGELFF. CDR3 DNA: TGCGCCAGCAGCCCCCTCTCGAGCACCGGGGAGCTGTTTTTT.

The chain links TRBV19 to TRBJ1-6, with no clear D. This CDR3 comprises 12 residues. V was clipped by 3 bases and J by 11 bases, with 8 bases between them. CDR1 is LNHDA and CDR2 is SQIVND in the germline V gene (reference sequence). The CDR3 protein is CASSIAGTPLHF. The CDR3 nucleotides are TGTGCCAGTAGTATTGCGGGGACACCCCTCCACTTT.

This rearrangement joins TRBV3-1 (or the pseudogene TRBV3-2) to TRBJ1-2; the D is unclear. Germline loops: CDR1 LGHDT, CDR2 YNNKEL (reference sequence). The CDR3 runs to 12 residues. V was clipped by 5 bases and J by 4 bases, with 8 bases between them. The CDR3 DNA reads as TGTGCCAGCAGCAGGGAGCTCTATGGCTACACCTTC. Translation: CASSRELYGYTF.

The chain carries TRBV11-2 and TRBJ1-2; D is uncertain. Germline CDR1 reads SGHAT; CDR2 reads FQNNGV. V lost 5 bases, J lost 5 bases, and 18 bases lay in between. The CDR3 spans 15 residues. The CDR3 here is CASSPPGITGYGYTF. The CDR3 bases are TGTGCCAGCAGCCCACCTGGCATTACGGGTTATGGCTACACCTTC.

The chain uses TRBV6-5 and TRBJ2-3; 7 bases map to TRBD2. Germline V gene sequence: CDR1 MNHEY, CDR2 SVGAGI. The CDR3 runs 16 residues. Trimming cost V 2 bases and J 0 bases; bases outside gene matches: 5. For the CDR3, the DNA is TGTGCCAGCAGTTACCGTCGAGCGGGAAGCACAGATACGCAGTATTTT. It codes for CASSYRRAGSTDTQYF.

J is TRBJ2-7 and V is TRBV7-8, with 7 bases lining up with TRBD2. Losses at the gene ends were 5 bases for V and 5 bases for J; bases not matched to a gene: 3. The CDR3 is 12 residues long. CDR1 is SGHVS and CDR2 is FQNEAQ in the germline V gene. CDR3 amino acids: CASSPAGDEQYF. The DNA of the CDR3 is TGTGCCAGCAGCCCCGCGGGGGACGAGCAGTACTTC.

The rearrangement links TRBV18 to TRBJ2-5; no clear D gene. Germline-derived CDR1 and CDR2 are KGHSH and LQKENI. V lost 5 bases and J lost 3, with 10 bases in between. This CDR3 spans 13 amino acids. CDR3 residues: CASSTSVKETQYF. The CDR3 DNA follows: TGTGCCAGCTCAACGTCGGTTAAAGAGACCCAGTACTTC.

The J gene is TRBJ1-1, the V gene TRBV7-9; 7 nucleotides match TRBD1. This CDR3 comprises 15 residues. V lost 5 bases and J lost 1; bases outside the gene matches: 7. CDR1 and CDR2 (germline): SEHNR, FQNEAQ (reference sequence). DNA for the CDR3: TGTGCCAGCAGCAAAGACAGGGTGGAGAACACTGAAGCTTTCTTT. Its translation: CASSKDRVENTEAFF. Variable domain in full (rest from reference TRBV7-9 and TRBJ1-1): DTGVSQNPRHKITKRGQNVTFRCDPISEHNRLYWYRQTLGQGPEFLTYFQNEAQLEKSRLLSDRFSAERPKGSFSTLEIQRTEQGDSAMYLCASSKDRVENTEAFFGQGTRLTVV.

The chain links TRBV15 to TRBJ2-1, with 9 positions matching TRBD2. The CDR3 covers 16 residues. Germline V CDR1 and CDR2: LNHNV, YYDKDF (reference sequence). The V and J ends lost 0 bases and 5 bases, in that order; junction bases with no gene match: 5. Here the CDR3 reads CATSRDGLAGNNEQFF. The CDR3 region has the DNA TGTGCCACCAGCAGAGATGGTCTAGCGGGGAACAATGAGCAGTTCTTC.

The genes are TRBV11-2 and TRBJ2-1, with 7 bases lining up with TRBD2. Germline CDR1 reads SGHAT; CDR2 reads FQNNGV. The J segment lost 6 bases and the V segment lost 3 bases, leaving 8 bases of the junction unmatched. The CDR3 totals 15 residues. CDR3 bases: TGTGCCAGCAGCTTGGCGGGAGTGGCGGGCAATGAGCAGTTCTTC. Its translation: CASSLAGVAGNEQFF.

CDR3 amino acids: CASSLDLRDEQFF. The CDR3 nucleotides read TGTGCCAGCAGCTTAGACCTTCGGGATGAGCAGTTCTTC. V gene TRBV7-8 combines with J gene TRBJ2-1; D unresolved. Germline V gene sequence: CDR1 SGHVS, CDR2 FQNEAQ. Deletions cut 1 base from V and 8 bases from J, with 9 bases between. The CDR3 contains 13 residues.